This T cell receptor beta chain was recorded in a study of cytomegalovirus exposure and HLA in healthy donors. Study-level points and caveats: Certain indistinguishable V segments, among them TRBV6-2 and TRBV6-3, were excluded. Altogether, around 160 TCR beta chains were recorded as cytomegalovirus-associated. CMV serostatus alone was available as immune exposure information.

Germline V gene sequence: CDR1 SGHTA, CDR2 FQGNSA. Trimming cost V 5 bases and J 7 bases; bases outside gene matches: 17. This CDR3 region has 18 residues. PCR employed 60 Vbeta and 13 Jbeta primers. Here immunoSEQ multiplex PCR was the method, and the copy in TCRdb shows in-frame clones only, minus some. The profile covers about 150,000 clones, with about three quarters appearing a single time and about 3.4% taken by the ten largest. To note about this clone: Its specificity is not known.

The chain recombines TRBV7-2 with TRBJ2-1; 10 bases agree with TRBD1. Source material: PBMCs. The TCR comes from a woman in her fifties or sixties in good health and CMV-seropositive. For the CDR3, the DNA is TGTGCCAGCAGCCCCACCGACCCGGTAGGGACAGGGGCTAATGAGCAGTTCTTC. Translating it yields CASSPTDPVGTGANEQFF.